Described below is a single T cell receptor (beta chain) sequence and its context. Per germline, CDR1 SNHLY and CDR2 FYNNEI. J lost 1 base, V lost 5 bases, and 7 bases had no gene match. CDR3 length: 16 residues. Per the study methods: Cell counts per sample came from amplifying reference gene primers. Assay used: immunoSEQ multiplex PCR; TCRdb lists only in-frame clones, some missing. Clonal size and the V and J genes are those of that table, whereas D and trimming came from the DNA. The sample lists roughly 100,000 clones, around nine tenths occurring once. These data come from a study of blood T cell repertoires in COVID-19. For the study at large: Acute and convalescent COVID-19 specimens originated in the United States, Italy and Spain. Sources were T cells, B-cell-depleted T cells, or PBMCs; the material itself was cDNA or gDNA.

The V gene is TRBV2, the J gene TRBJ2-7; 11 bases line up with TRBD2. This receptor was identified in a human donor in a cohort sampled during active COVID-19. Sequencing used peripheral blood. CDR3 loop: CASSPLAGGGSYEQYF. CDR3 DNA: TGTGCCAGCAGTCCTCTAGCGGGAGGAGGGTCCTACGAGCAGTACTTC.